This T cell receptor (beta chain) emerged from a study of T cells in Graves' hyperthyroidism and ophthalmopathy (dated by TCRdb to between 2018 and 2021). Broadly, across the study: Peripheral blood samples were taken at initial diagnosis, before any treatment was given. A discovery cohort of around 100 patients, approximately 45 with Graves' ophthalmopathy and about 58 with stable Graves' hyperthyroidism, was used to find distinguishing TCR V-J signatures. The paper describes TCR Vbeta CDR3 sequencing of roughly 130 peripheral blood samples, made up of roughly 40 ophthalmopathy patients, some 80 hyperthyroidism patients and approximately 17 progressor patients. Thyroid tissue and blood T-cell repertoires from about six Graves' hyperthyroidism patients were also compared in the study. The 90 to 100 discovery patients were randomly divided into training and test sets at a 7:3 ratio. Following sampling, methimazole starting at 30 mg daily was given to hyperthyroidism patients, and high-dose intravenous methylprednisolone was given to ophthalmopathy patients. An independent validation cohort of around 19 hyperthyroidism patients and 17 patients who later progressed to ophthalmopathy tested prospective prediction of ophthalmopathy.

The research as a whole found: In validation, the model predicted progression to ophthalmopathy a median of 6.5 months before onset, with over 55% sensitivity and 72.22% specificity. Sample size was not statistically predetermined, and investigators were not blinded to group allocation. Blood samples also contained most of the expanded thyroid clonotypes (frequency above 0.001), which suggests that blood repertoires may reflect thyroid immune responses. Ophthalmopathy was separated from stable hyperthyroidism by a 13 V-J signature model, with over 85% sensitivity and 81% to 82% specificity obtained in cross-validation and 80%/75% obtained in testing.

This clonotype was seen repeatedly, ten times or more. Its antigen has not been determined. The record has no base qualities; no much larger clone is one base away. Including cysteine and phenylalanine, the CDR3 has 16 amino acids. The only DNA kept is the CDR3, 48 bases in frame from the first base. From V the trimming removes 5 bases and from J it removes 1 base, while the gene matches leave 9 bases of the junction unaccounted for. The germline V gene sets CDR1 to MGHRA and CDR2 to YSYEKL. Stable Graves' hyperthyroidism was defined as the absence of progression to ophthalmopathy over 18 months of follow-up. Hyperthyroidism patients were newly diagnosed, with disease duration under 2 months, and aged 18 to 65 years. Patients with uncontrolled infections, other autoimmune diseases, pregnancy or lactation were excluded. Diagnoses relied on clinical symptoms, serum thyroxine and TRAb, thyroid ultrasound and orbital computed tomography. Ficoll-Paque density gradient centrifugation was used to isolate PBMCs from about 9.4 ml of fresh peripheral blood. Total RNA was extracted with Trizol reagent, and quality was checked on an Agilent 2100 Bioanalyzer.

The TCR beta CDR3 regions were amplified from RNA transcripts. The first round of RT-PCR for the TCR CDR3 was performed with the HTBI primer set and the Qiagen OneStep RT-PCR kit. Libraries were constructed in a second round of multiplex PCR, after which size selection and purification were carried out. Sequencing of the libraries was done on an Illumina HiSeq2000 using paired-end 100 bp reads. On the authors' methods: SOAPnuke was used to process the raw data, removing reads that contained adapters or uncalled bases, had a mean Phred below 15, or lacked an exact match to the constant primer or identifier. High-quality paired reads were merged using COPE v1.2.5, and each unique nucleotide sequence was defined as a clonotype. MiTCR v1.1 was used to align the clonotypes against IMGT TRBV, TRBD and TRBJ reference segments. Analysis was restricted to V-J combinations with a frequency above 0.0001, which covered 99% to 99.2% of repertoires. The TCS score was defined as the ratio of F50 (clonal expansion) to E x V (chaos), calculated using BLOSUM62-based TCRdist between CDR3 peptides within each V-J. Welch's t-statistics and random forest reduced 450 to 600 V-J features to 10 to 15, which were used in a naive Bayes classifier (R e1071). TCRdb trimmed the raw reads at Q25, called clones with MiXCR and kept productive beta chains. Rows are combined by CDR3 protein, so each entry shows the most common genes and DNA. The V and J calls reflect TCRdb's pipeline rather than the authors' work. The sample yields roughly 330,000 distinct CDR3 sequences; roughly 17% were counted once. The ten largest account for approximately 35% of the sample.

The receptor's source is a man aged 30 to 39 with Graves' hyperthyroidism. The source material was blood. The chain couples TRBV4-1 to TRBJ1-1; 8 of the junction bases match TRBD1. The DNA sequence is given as TGCGCCAGCAGCACAGGACAGGGACTGTGGAACACTGAAGCTTTCTTT. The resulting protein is CASSTGQGLWNTEAFF.